These 9 T cell receptor beta chains came from one sample sequenced in a study of CD8 T cells in ankylosing spondylitis. Study observations and caveats: Within ankylosing spondylitis blood, a TCR beta motif made up of several highly homologous variants appeared to be characteristic.

These receptors have no identified antigens. TCRdb re-called the 5' RACE reads with MiXCR, one entry per CDR3 protein. This sample carries approximately 400,000 distinct CDR3 sequences, roughly 18% of them seen once, and the ten largest clones take over 0.9%. Sequenced: blood, either unsorted or a sorted T cell fraction (not recorded which). These receptors all stem from a male donor with ankylosing spondylitis.

This clonotype was detected a few times. J is TRBJ2-7 and V is TRBV20-1; TRBD1 matches at 8 bases. The germline V gene encodes CDR1 DFQATT and CDR2 SNEGSKA (reference sequence). This CDR3 is 14 amino acids long. V was pared by 5 bases and J by 1 base, with 7 bases of the junction left unmatched. CDR3 sequence (DNA): TGCAGTGCTCCGGCCTACAGGGGGTCCTACGAGCAGTACTTC. This translates into CSAPAYRGSYEQYF.

In this sample, this clonotype turned up once. The chain employs TRBV6-5 and TRBJ2-7; D might be TRBD1 or TRBD2, each matching 5 bases. The ends were cut back, 4 bases at V and 6 bases at J, with 22 bases in the middle. Germline CDR1 MNHEY, CDR2 SVGAGI. CDR3 length: 16 residues. The CDR3 DNA follows: TGTGCCAGCAGTTCCCCCGGGACCCTAACATCGAGCGAGCAGTACTTC. This codes for CASSSPGTLTSSEQYF.

V and J are TRBV11-1 and TRBJ1-2; no reliable D call. Germline CDR1 is SGHAT and CDR2 is FQDESV (reference sequence). The CDR3 consists of 14 residues. V lost 3 bases and J 4 bases, leaving 12 bases between the germline ends. The CDR3 nucleotides are TGTGCCAGCAGCTTGAAAGGGTCGGGCTATGGCTACACCTTC. This gives the protein CASSLKGSGYGYTF.

The rearrangement joins TRBV7-2 to TRBJ2-2; TRBD2 might be the D (5 bases). V shed 1 base and J shed 7 bases, with 10 bases lying between them. CDR1 SGHTA and CDR2 FQGNSA come from the germline V gene. This CDR3 spans 14 amino acids. The CDR3 nucleotides are TGTGCCAGCAGCTTAGAACTAGTTGGCGGGGAGCTGTTTTTT. Translating it yields CASSLELVGGELFF.

The genes are TRBV20-1 and TRBJ1-1; 12 bases fit TRBD1. With V trimmed by 5 bases and J by 6 bases, 10 bases remained unmatched. The CDR3 is made up of 15 amino acids. Germline V gives CDR1 DFQATT, CDR2 SNEGSKA (reference sequence). DNA for the CDR3: TGCAGTGCTCCCATTCCGGGACAGGGGGCTTCTGAAGCTTTCTTT. Its translation: CSAPIPGQGASEAFF.

This chain links TRBV18 with TRBJ1-2; no clear D. Germline V gene sequence: CDR1 KGHSH, CDR2 LQKENI. The germline V and J ends were trimmed by 1 base and 5 bases, with 14 bases remaining between them. The CDR3 has 15 residues. This CDR3 is CASSPQPAPEYGYTF. DNA of the CDR3: TGTGCCAGCTCACCACAACCGGCACCTGAATATGGCTACACCTTC. The complete variable domain, with remaining parts taken from reference TRBV18 and TRBJ1-2, reads NAGVMQNPRHLVRRRGQEARLRCSPMKGHSHVYWYRQLPEEGLKFMVYLQKENIIDESGMPKERFSAEFPKEGPSILRIQQVVRGDSAAYFCASSPQPAPEYGYTFGSGTRLTVV.

This clonotype was detected only a few times. The V gene is TRBV7-2, the J gene TRBJ2-2; 10 nucleotides match TRBD2. Germline V CDR1 and CDR2: SGHTA, FQGNSA. The ends lost 0 bases at V and 3 bases at J; junction bases unmatched: 7. This CDR3 is built from 18 residues. CDR3 in DNA: TGTGCCAGCAGCTTAGCTATTAGACTAGCGGGTGACACCGGGGAGCTGTTTTTT. Protein: CASSLAIRLAGDTGELFF.

Only a few counts were recorded for this clonotype. This chain connects TRBV9 to TRBJ2-4; D tentatively fits TRBD1 or TRBD2 (7 bases each). Germline V gives CDR1 SGDLS, CDR2 YYNGEE. The V end lost 0 bases, the J end lost 6 bases, and 13 bases lay between the germline ends. CDR3 length: 15 amino acids. CDR3 sequence: CASSVGSGGGNIQYF. Here the CDR3 DNA reads TGTGCCAGCAGCGTAGGATCAGGGGGGGGAAACATTCAGTACTTC.

This clonotype turned up a few times. This chain connects TRBV6-1 to TRBJ2-7; TRBD2 might be the D (5 bases). The CDR3 length is 13 residues. Germline V gives CDR1 MNHNS, CDR2 SASEGT. Trimming removed 5 bases at V and 3 bases at J, with 11 bases between. The CDR3 nucleotides are TGTGCCAGCAGTAGACCGGGAAACTACGAGCAGTACTTC. Translated: CASSRPGNYEQYF.